Each of the 26 T cell receptor beta chains below was sequenced from the same sample in a study of OX40 agonist ivuxolimab in advanced cancers. Only in-frame clones appear in the TCRdb table, and some are missing; sequencing was by immunoSEQ multiplex PCR. This sample has about 92,000 clones; approximately 80% occur once, and the top ten carry around 5.8%. Sequences were derived from CD4+ or CD8+ T cells sorted from blood, sampled in a trial of the OX40 agonist ivuxolimab. The origin of the receptors is an adult with an advanced solid tumor such as melanoma, head and neck, liver or kidney cancer.

The gene calls are TRBV18 and TRBJ2-5; 9 bases agree with TRBD1. The CDR3 extends over 12 amino acids. Losses at the gene ends were 4 bases for V and 9 bases for J; bases not matched to a gene: 3. CDR1 and CDR2 from the germline V gene are KGHSH and LQKENI. The CDR3 reads CASSRDRGAQYF. CDR3 nucleotide sequence: TGTGCCAGCTCACGAGACAGGGGGGCCCAGTACTTC.

The chain employs TRBV11-3 and TRBJ2-1; TRBD1 is a possible D gene (6 bases). The CDR3 length is 14 residues. Germline values: CDR1 SGHNT, CDR2 YENEEA. V was shortened by 5 bases and J by 2 bases, with 10 bases between the two germline ends. CDR3 sequence (DNA): TGTGCCAGCAGCCGGGACACTGCCTACAATGAGCAGTTCTTC. Translating it yields CASSRDTAYNEQFF.

The J gene is TRBJ2-5, the V gene TRBV27; a weak D match, TRBD2 (5 bases). Trimming stripped 5 bases from V and 2 bases from J, with 21 bases between. There are 17 residues in the CDR3. CDR1 is MNHEY, CDR2 SMNVEV, per germline (reference sequence). CDR3 coding DNA: TGTGCCAGCAGTCTCCTCCCCAGCGGAGTTGGGCAAGAGACCCAGTACTTC. Amino acid sequence: CASSLLPSGVGQETQYF.

V usage is TRBV4-3 and J usage is TRBJ1-2; D is possibly TRBD1 (6 bases). Germline lookup yields CDR1 LGHNA and CDR2 YSLEER. CDR3 length: 15 residues. Trimming stripped 0 bases from V and 1 base from J, with 9 bases between. CDR3 region: CASSQEQGFNYGYTF. The DNA for the CDR3 is TGCGCCAGCAGCCAAGAGCAGGGGTTTAACTATGGCTACACCTTC.

The V call is TRBV6-1, the J call TRBJ2-3, with 8 bases that match TRBD1. The germline CDR1 and CDR2 sequences are MNHNS and SASEGT. This CDR3 region has 15 residues. After removal of 4 bases from V and 2 bases from J, the junction contained 5 bases not matched to a gene. Here the CDR3 reads CASSATGVNTDTQYF. The CDR3 DNA follows: TGTGCCAGCAGTGCGACAGGGGTAAACACAGATACGCAGTATTTT.

The chain uses TRBV18 and TRBJ1-3; D is possibly TRBD1 (5 bases). Trimming took 3 bases from V and 0 from J, leaving 9 bases between them. From germline, CDR1 is KGHSH and CDR2 LQKENI. The CDR3 spans 15 residues. CDR3 coding DNA: TGTGCCAGCTCACCGGAGGGGAGCTCTGGAAACACCATATATTTT. Translating gives CASSPEGSSGNTIYF.

The rearrangement joins TRBV4-3 to TRBJ1-2; 8 bases map to TRBD1. Germline-derived CDR1 and CDR2 are LGHNA and YSLEER. This CDR3 is 15 amino acids long. After removal of 0 bases from V and 4 bases from J, the junction contained 4 bases not matched to a gene. The CDR3 region is CASSQDQGAGYGYTF. CDR3 nucleotide sequence: TGCGCCAGCAGCCAAGATCAGGGGGCGGGCTATGGCTACACCTTC.

The CDR3 DNA reads as TGTGCCAGCTCGCCCCAGGGTGGACCATCTAGCACAGATACGCAGTATTTT. It translates to CASSPQGGPSSTDTQYF. The chain links TRBV18 to TRBJ2-3; the D gene is possibly TRBD1 (5 bases). Germline V gene data show CDR1 as KGHSH and CDR2 as LQKENI. V was cut by 6 bases and J by 0 bases, with 19 bases left in between. The CDR3 spans 17 residues.

This chain connects TRBV19 to TRBJ1-5; D gene uncertain. The germline V and J ends were trimmed by 2 bases and 6 bases, with 11 bases remaining between them. The CDR3 loop spans 14 amino acids. Germline V gene lookup returns CDR1 LNHDA and CDR2 SQIVND (reference sequence). The CDR3, as DNA: TGTGCCAGTAGTATAAGGGTAGGCGGTCAGCCCCAGCATTTT. Residues: CASSIRVGGQPQHF.

CDR3: CASSYSGRPTGELFF. The DNA of the CDR3 is TGTGCCAGCAGTTACTCCGGCCGCCCCACCGGGGAGCTGTTTTTT. This sequence joins TRBV6-5 and TRBJ2-2; D call uncertain. The ends were cut back, 0 bases at V and 4 bases at J, with 9 bases in the middle. CDR1 MNHEY and CDR2 SVGAGI come from the germline V gene. The CDR3 extends over 15 amino acids.

The CDR3 here is CASSYQGRSGNTIYF. CDR3 coding DNA: TGTGCCAGCAGTTATCAGGGGAGGTCTGGAAACACCATATATTTT. The J gene is TRBJ1-3, the V gene TRBV6-6; tentative D call: TRBD1 (6 bases). The V end was cut by 3 bases, the J end by 1 base, with 10 bases between. The CDR3 is 15 amino acids. The V gene's germline CDR1 is MNHNY and CDR2 SVGAGI (reference sequence).

V gene TRBV19 combines with J gene TRBJ2-1; TRBD2 aligns across 14 bases. Germline assignment: CDR1 LNHDA and CDR2 SQIVND (reference sequence). The V gene end was trimmed by 2 bases and the J gene end by 0 bases; junction bases not matched to a gene: 9. CDR3 length equals 20 residues. The CDR3 DNA reads as TGTGCCAGTAGTATATCTGTGACTAGCGGGGGGGCCAGCTCCTACAATGAGCAGTTCTTC. Residues: CASSISVTSGGASSYNEQFF. Full variable domain (missing parts from reference TRBV19 and TRBJ2-1): DGGITQSPKYLFRKEGQNVTLSCEQNLNHDAMYWYRQDPGQGLRLIYYSQIVNDFQKGDIAEGYSVSREKKESFPLTVTSAQKNPTAFYLCASSISVTSGGASSYNEQFFGPGTRLTVL.

The genes are TRBV5-1 and TRBJ2-2; D is unclear. Germline CDR1 SGHRS, CDR2 YFSETQ. CDR3 size: 13 residues. The ends were cut back, 4 bases at V and 2 bases at J, with 6 bases in the middle. The DNA for the CDR3 is TGCGCCAGCAGCGGGCGTAACACCGGGGAGCTGTTTTTT. This gives the protein CASSGRNTGELFF.

The chain has TRBV6-1 and TRBJ2-3; 10 positions agree with TRBD2. Trimming took 8 bases from V and 6 from J; bases not matched to a gene: 8. Germline lookup yields CDR1 MNHNS and CDR2 SASEGT. This CDR3 is 14 amino acids long. CDR3 residues: CASGLAERTDTQYF. CDR3 nucleotide sequence: TGTGCCAGCGGACTAGCGGAGCGAACGGATACGCAGTATTTT.

The chain combines TRBV19 with TRBJ1-2, with 7 bases matching TRBD1. CDR3 size: 16 residues. V gave up 6 bases and J gave up 0 bases; unmatched junction bases: 10. The germline gives CDR1 LNHDA, CDR2 SQIVND (reference sequence). CDR3 sequence: CASSYTTGTANYGYTF. The CDR3 DNA follows: TGTGCCAGTAGCTACACCACCGGGACAGCTAACTATGGCTACACCTTC.

The chain links TRBV9 to TRBJ1-2; weak D call: TRBD1 (5 bases). The CDR3 contains 14 residues. Trimming removed 4 bases from V and 4 bases from J, with 14 bases in between. Germline CDR1 and CDR2: SGDLS and YYNGEE. Here the CDR3 DNA reads TGTGCCAGCAGCACTAGCTGGGGCGTCTATGGCTACACCTTC. Its protein is CASSTSWGVYGYTF.

This clone was seen just once. The chain uses TRBV7-7 and TRBJ2-5; D is perhaps TRBD2 (5 bases). Trimming removed 6 bases at V and 2 bases at J, with 10 bases between. The CDR3 is made up of 13 amino acids. Germline V CDR1 and CDR2: SSHAT, FNYEAQ (reference sequence). CDR3 nucleotides: TGTGCCAGCAGTCGGAGCGGACAAGAGACCCAGTACTTC. Its protein product is CASSRSGQETQYF.

The chain joins TRBV4-2 to TRBJ2-1; D uncertain. The CDR3 contains 15 residues. The ends were cut back, 0 bases at V and 3 bases at J, with 9 bases in the middle. The germline gives CDR1 LGHNA, CDR2 YNFKEQ. The CDR3 bases are TGTGCCAGCAGCCAAGAATCCACACTCTACAATGAGCAGTTCTTC. Translated, it gives CASSQESTLYNEQFF.

The V and J genes are TRBV7-2 and TRBJ2-3, with a tentative D call TRBD2 (7 bases). V dropped 2 bases and J dropped 5 bases, with 11 bases sitting between them. The CDR3 totals 14 residues. Germline loops: CDR1 SGHTA, CDR2 FQGNSA. CDR3 sequence: CASSLRRGGDTQYF. The CDR3 nucleotides read TGTGCCAGCAGCTTAAGAAGGGGGGGAGATACGCAGTATTTT.

The chain uses TRBV7-9 and TRBJ2-1; maybe TRBD2 (6 bases). The ends were cut back, 2 bases at V and 10 bases at J, with 12 bases in the middle. Germline V lookup: CDR1 SEHNR, CDR2 FQNEAQ (reference sequence). The length of the CDR3 is 13 residues. Here the CDR3 DNA reads TGTGCCAGCAGCTTATCCCGGGGAGGAGAGCAGTTCTTC. Translating it yields CASSLSRGGEQFF.

The V gene is TRBV4-1, the J gene TRBJ2-1; D gene unclear. Looked up from germline, CDR1 is MGHRA and CDR2 is YSYEKL. The CDR3 is 15 residues long. The V gene lost 1 base and the J gene lost 2 bases, with 9 bases spanning the gap. The CDR3 sequence: CASSQAWAAYNEQFF. In nucleotides, the CDR3 is TGCGCCAGCAGCCAAGCGTGGGCAGCCTACAATGAGCAGTTCTTC.

DNA for the CDR3: TGTGCCAGCAGCTGGGCGGTCTCCGGGGAGCTGTTTTTT. Protein: CASSWAVSGELFF. The genes are TRBV7-3 and TRBJ2-2; D remains ambiguous. The CDR3 runs 13 residues. Germline CDR1 SGHTA, CDR2 FQGTGA. V lost 4 bases and J 6 bases, leaving 9 bases between the germline ends.

This chain joins TRBV18 and TRBJ2-3; D is unclear. V was pared by 3 bases and J by 2 bases, with 15 bases between. The germline CDR1 and CDR2 sequences are KGHSH and LQKENI. The CDR3 extends over 16 amino acids. The CDR3 bases are TGTGCCAGCTCACCGGTCCAGCAGACGACCACAGATACGCAGTATTTT. Translation: CASSPVQQTTTDTQYF.

The rearrangement joins TRBV27 to TRBJ1-5; D might be TRBD1 (5 bases). The CDR3 totals 13 residues. Between the trimmed V and J ends, which lost 6 bases and 10 bases, there was a span of 16 bases. CDR1 MNHEY and CDR2 SMNVEV come from the germline V gene (reference sequence). The chain's CDR3 is CASSWGISEPQHF. CDR3 nucleotide sequence: TGTGCCAGCAGCTGGGGGATTTCGGAACCCCAGCATTTT.

The gene calls are TRBV11-3 and TRBJ2-7; D remains ambiguous. Germline CDR1 reads SGHNT; CDR2 reads YENEEA. The CDR3 extends over 14 amino acids. Trimming took off 1 base at V and 1 base at J, with 8 bases between the two ends. The CDR3 DNA sequence: TGTGCCAGCAGCTTAGTACCCAAATCCTACGAGCAGTACTTC. This codes for CASSLVPKSYEQYF.

The chain employs TRBV11-2 and TRBJ1-2; 10 bases agree with TRBD1. In germline, CDR1 is SGHAT, CDR2 FQNNGV. The CDR3 length is 17 residues. V shed 4 bases, J shed 3 bases, and the junction held 11 bases outside the gene matches. The CDR3 here is CASSSTPGQGIDYGYTF. Here the CDR3 DNA reads TGTGCCAGCAGCTCTACCCCGGGACAGGGGATCGACTATGGCTACACCTTC. The full variable domain, its missing parts supplied by reference TRBV11-2 and TRBJ1-2, is EAGVAQSPRYKIIEKRQSVAFWCNPISGHATLYWYQQILGQGPKLLIQFQNNGVVDDSQLPKDRFSAERLKGVDSTLKIQPAKLEDSAVYLCASSSTPGQGIDYGYTFGSGTRLTVV.